The 18 T cell receptor beta chains given below trace back to one sample, sequenced in a study of cytomegalovirus exposure and HLA in healthy donors. The primer mix had 60 Vbeta and 13 Jbeta primers. TCRdb's table, derived via immunoSEQ multiplex PCR, lists solely in-frame clones and lacks some. Found here are fewer than 110,000 clones, under 85% of them singletons; the top ten hold 4.2%. Material for sequencing was PBMCs. These receptors were taken from a male donor in good health and CMV-seronegative.

V gene TRBV7-7 combines with J gene TRBJ2-1; 8 nucleotides match TRBD1. This CDR3 is 16 amino acids long. Germline lookup yields CDR1 SSHAT and CDR2 FNYEAQ (reference sequence). The junction had 9 bases not matched to a gene; V was cut back by 5 bases and J by 3 bases. CDR3 amino acids: CASSPRRDRHYNEQFF. CDR3 sequence (DNA): TGTGCCAGCAGCCCCCGTAGGGACAGGCACTACAATGAGCAGTTCTTC.

This clone was recorded a few times. The chain links TRBV6-1 to TRBJ2-7; tentatively, D is TRBD1 (6 bases). V was trimmed by 8 bases and J by 2 bases, leaving 19 bases between them. CDR3 size: 15 residues. Germline-derived CDR1 and CDR2 are MNHNS and SASEGT. This CDR3 reads CASYRAQGLPYEQYF. The CDR3, as DNA: TGTGCCAGCTATCGAGCGCAGGGGTTACCCTACGAGCAGTACTTC.

V is TRBV19 and J is TRBJ1-2; 9 bases align to TRBD1. The V and J ends lost 5 bases and 7 bases, in that order; junction bases with no gene match: 5. The germline V gene encodes CDR1 LNHDA and CDR2 SQIVND (reference sequence). CDR3 length equals 13 residues. Here the CDR3 reads CASSLQGALGYTF. In DNA form, the CDR3 reads TGTGCCAGTAGTTTACAGGGGGCGCTTGGCTACACCTTC.

The chain couples TRBV7-6 to TRBJ2-5; 8 positions agree with TRBD2. Unmatched junction bases numbered 5, after V lost 3 bases and J lost 5 bases. There are 14 residues in the CDR3. From germline, CDR1 is SGHVS and CDR2 FNYEAQ. This CDR3 reads CASSLTGGRETQYF. The CDR3 region has the DNA TGTGCCAGCAGCTTGACGGGAGGGCGGGAGACCCAGTACTTC.

V and J are TRBV6-5 and TRBJ1-1; D uncertain. This CDR3 is built from 12 residues. The V gene's germline CDR1 is MNHEY and CDR2 SVGAGI. V lost 7 bases and J lost 7, with 13 bases in between. The CDR3, as DNA: TGTGCCAGCAAGAGTAGTACCGTTGAAGCTTTCTTT. Its translation: CASKSSTVEAFF.

This clone was counted a few times. The chain links TRBV5-4 to TRBJ1-1; D call uncertain. The CDR3 totals 14 residues. Trimming shortened V by 1 base and J by 1 base, and 8 bases separated the two germline ends. Germline V gives CDR1 SGHNT, CDR2 YYREEE (reference sequence). CDR3 sequence reads: CASSLNSKNTEAFF. The CDR3 DNA reads TGTGCCAGCAGCTTGAACTCCAAGAACACTGAAGCTTTCTTT.

The gene calls are TRBV28 and TRBJ2-7, with D maybe TRBD2 (6 bases). V was cut by 5 bases and J by 3 bases, with 8 bases left in between. The CDR3 has 12 amino acids. Germline V CDR1 and CDR2: MDHEN, SYDVKM. The CDR3 nucleotides are TGTGCCAGCAGTCGGGGGTTCTACGAGCAGTACTTC. This codes for CASSRGFYEQYF.

The chain is built from TRBV11-3 and TRBJ2-6; no reliable D call. The V end was cut by 4 bases, the J end by 2 bases, with 3 bases between. Germline loops: CDR1 SGHNT, CDR2 YENEEA. This CDR3 contains 13 residues. The CDR3 region has the DNA TGTGCCAGCAGCTCAACTGGGGCCAACGTCCTGACTTTC. As protein: CASSSTGANVLTF.

The chain uses TRBV10-3 and TRBJ1-2, with 10 bases identical to TRBD1. The CDR3 extends over 16 amino acids. Germline CDR1 and CDR2: ENHRY and SYGVKD. Losses at the gene ends were 0 bases for V and 7 bases for J; bases not matched to a gene: 8. The CDR3 region is CAISESMDRGSRGYTF. In DNA form, the CDR3 reads TGTGCCATCAGTGAGTCGATGGACAGGGGGAGTCGTGGCTACACCTTC.

Written as DNA, the CDR3 is TGTGCCAGCAGTCTGGGACTAGCGGGAGGATTAGTTGAGACCCAGTACTTC. Residues: CASSLGLAGGLVETQYF. This chain links TRBV27 with TRBJ2-5, with TRBD2 identical over 15 bases. V was pared by 5 bases and J by 5 bases, with 9 bases of the junction left unmatched. Germline V CDR1 and CDR2: MNHEY, SMNVEV (reference sequence). The CDR3 has 17 amino acids.

This sequence joins TRBV11-2 and TRBJ2-7; D is possibly TRBD2 (6 bases). Germline CDR1 SGHAT, CDR2 FQNNGV. V lost 1 base to trimming and J lost 9 bases, with 10 bases between them. CDR3 length equals 12 residues. DNA of the CDR3: TGTGCCAGCAGCTTAGGGACTACTACGCAGTACTTC. Translating gives CASSLGTTTQYF.

This chain joins TRBV4-2 and TRBJ2-3, with 9 bases identical to TRBD2. CDR3 length equals 18 residues. The germline V gene has CDR1 LGHNA and CDR2 YNFKEQ. Trimming took 0 bases from V and 1 from J; bases not matched to a gene: 8. CDR3 DNA sequence: TGTGCCAGCAGCCAAGAATATGGAGCGGGAGGTCGCACAGATACGCAGTATTTT. Amino acid sequence: CASSQEYGAGGRTDTQYF.

The rearrangement joins TRBV30 to TRBJ2-2, with TRBD2 as a possible D gene (5 bases). CDR1 is GTSNPN and CDR2 is SVGIG in the germline V gene (reference sequence). Trimming cost V 3 bases and J 4 bases, with 12 bases left between them. The length of the CDR3 is 14 residues. CDR3 nucleotides: TGTGCCTGGAGCCCCAACGGGGTCACCGGGGAGCTGTTTTTT. This translates into CAWSPNGVTGELFF.

The chain combines TRBV18 with TRBJ2-7; 8 nucleotides agree with TRBD2. J gave up 5 bases and V 3 bases, and 9 bases lay outside the gene matches. Per germline, CDR1 KGHSH and CDR2 LQKENI. The length of the CDR3 is 15 residues. The CDR3 DNA is TGTGCCAGCTCACCTGTGACTAGCGATCCGCACGAGCAGTACTTC. As protein: CASSPVTSDPHEQYF. The full variable domain, in which reference TRBV18 and TRBJ2-7 provide the parts outside the CDR3, is NAGVMQNPRHLVRRRGQEARLRCSPMKGHSHVYWYRQLPEEGLKFMVYLQKENIIDESGMPKERFSAEFPKEGPSILRIQQVVRGDSAAYFCASSPVTSDPHEQYFGPGTRLTVT.

CDR3 sequence: CSVETGGYGYTF. CDR3 coding DNA: TGCAGCGTGGAGACAGGGGGCTATGGCTACACCTTC. This chain joins TRBV29-1 and TRBJ1-2; 9 bases map to TRBD1. V shed 6 bases and J 4 bases; nucleotides not matched to a gene: 3. This CDR3 region has 12 residues. From germline, CDR1 is SQVTM and CDR2 ANQGSEA.

For the CDR3, the DNA is TGTGCCAGCAGCTCCCAGACTAGCGGGGGTTCCTATGAGCAGTTCTTC. It codes for CASSSQTSGGSYEQFF. This chain uses TRBV11-2 with TRBJ2-1; 12 bases align to TRBD2. Germline-derived CDR1 and CDR2 are SGHAT and FQNNGV. The CDR3 contains 16 residues. V trimming: 4 bases; J trimming: 8 bases; junction bases outside the gene matches: 9. Full variable domain (rest looked up from reference TRBV11-2 and TRBJ2-1): EAGVAQSPRYKIIEKRQSVAFWCNPISGHATLYWYQQILGQGPKLLIQFQNNGVVDDSQLPKDRFSAERLKGVDSTLKIQPAKLEDSAVYLCASSSQTSGGSYEQFFGPGTRLTVL.

This chain links TRBV7-2 with TRBJ2-1, with 7 bases matching TRBD2. Losses at the gene ends were 2 bases for V and 8 bases for J; bases not matched to a gene: 9. Germline V lookup: CDR1 SGHTA, CDR2 FQGNSA. The CDR3 sequence is 15 residues long. The CDR3 region has the DNA TGTGCCAGCAGCTTACTTGCGGGAGTACTCGATGAGCAGTTCTTC. It codes for CASSLLAGVLDEQFF.

This chain joins TRBV5-6 and TRBJ2-1; 13 bases agree with TRBD2. CDR3 length equals 17 residues. Germline CDR1 is SGHDT and CDR2 is YYEEEE. Trimming removed 5 bases from V and 0 bases from J; junction bases left unmatched: 5. CDR3 nucleotide sequence: TGTGCCAGCAGGCGGGGACTAGCGGGATACTCCTACAATGAGCAGTTCTTC. Translated, it gives CASRRGLAGYSYNEQFF.